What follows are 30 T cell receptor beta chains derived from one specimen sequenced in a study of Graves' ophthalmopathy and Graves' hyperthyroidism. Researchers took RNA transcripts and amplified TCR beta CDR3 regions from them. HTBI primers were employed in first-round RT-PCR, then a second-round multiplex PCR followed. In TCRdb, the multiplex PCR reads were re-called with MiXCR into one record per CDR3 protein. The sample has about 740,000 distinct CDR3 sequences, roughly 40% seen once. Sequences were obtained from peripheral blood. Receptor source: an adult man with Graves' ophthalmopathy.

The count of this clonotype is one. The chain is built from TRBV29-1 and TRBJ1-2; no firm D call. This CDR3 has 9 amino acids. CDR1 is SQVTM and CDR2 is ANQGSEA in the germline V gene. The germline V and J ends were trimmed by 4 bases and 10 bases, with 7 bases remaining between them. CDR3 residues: CSVGRTYTF. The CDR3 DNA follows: TGCAGCGTTGGTCGGACCTACACCTTC.

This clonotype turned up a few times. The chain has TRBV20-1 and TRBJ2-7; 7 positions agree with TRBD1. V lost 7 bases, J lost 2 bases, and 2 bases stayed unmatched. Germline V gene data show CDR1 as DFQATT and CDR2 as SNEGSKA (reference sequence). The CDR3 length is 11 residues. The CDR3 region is CSVRGPYEQYF. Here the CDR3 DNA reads TGCAGTGTTAGGGGGCCCTACGAGCAGTACTTC.

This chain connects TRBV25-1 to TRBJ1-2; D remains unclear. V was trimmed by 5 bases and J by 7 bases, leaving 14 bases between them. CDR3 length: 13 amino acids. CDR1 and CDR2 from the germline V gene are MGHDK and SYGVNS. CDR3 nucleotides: TGTGCCAGCAGTTTTAACCCGGACGGTGGCTACACCTTC. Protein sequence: CASSFNPDGGYTF.

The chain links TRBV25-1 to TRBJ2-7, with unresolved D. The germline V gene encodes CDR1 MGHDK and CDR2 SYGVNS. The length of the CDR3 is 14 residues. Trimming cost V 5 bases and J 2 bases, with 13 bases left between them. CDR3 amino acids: CASSPLEETYEQYF. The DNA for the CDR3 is TGTGCCAGCAGTCCCCTCGAAGAGACCTACGAGCAGTACTTC.

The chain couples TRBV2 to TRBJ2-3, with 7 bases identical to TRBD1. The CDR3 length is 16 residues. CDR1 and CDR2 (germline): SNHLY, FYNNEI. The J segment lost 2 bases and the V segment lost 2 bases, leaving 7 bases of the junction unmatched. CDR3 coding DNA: TGTGCCAGCAGTGAAAGGACAGGCTCATCCACAGATACGCAGTATTTT. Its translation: CASSERTGSSTDTQYF.

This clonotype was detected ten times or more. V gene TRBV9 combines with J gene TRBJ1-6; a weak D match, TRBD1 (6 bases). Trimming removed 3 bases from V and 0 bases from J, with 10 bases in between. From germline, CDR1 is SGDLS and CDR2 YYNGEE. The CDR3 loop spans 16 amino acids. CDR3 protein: CASSAGDVSYNSPLHF. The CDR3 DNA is TGTGCCAGCAGCGCAGGGGACGTCTCCTATAATTCACCCCTCCACTTT.

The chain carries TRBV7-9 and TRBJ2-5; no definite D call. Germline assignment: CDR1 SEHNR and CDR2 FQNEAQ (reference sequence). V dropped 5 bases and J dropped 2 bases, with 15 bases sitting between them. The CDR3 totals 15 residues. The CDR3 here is CASSQTIGDQETQYF. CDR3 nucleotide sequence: TGTGCCAGCAGCCAAACCATAGGCGATCAAGAGACCCAGTACTTC.

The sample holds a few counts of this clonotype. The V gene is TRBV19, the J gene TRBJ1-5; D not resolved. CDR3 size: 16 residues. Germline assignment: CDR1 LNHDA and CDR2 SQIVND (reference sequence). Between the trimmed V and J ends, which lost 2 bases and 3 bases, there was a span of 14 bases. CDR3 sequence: CASSIRWQNLNQPQHF. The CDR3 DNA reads TGTGCCAGTAGTATAAGGTGGCAGAACCTCAATCAGCCCCAGCATTTT.

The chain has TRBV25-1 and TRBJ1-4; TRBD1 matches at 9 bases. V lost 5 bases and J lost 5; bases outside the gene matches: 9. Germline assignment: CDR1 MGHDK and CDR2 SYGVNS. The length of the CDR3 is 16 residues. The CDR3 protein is CASSLLTGTGNEKLFF. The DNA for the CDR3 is TGTGCCAGCAGTTTACTGACCGGGACAGGGAATGAAAAACTGTTTTTT.

The CDR3 sequence is CAISGTSGGMETQYF. The CDR3, as DNA: TGTGCCATCAGTGGGACTAGCGGGGGGATGGAGACCCAGTACTTC. The chain links TRBV10-3 to TRBJ2-5; TRBD2 matches 14 bases. CDR3 size: 15 residues. Germline assignment: CDR1 ENHRY and CDR2 SYGVKD. Losses at the gene ends were 4 bases for V and 5 bases for J; bases not matched to a gene: 3.

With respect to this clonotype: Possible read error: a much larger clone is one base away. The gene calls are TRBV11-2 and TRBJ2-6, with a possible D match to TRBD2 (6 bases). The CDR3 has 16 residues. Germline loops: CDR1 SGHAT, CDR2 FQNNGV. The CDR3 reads CASSTRRGSGANILTF. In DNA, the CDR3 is TGTGCCAGCAGCACCCGGCGGGGCTCTGGGGCCAACATCCTGACTTTC.

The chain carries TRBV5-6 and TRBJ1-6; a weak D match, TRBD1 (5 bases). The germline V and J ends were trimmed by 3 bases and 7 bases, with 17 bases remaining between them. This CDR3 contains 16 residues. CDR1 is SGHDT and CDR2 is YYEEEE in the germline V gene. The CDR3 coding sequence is TGTGCCAGCAGCTGGACCGGGACCGAAAACAATTCACCCCTCCACTTT. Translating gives CASSWTGTENNSPLHF. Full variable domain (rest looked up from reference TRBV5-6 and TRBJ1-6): DAGVTQSPTHLIKTRGQQVTLRCSPKSGHDTVSWYQQALGQGPQFIFQYYEEEERQRGNFPDRFSGHQFPNYSSELNVNALLLGDSALYLCASSWTGTENNSPLHFGNGTRLTVT.

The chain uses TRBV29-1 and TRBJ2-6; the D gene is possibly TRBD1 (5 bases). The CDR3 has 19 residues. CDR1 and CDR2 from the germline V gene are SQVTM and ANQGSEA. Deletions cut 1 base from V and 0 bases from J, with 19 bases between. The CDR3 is CSVEAASTLGPSGANVLTF. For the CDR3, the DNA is TGCAGCGTTGAAGCGGCGTCAACATTGGGGCCCTCTGGGGCCAACGTCCTGACTTTC.

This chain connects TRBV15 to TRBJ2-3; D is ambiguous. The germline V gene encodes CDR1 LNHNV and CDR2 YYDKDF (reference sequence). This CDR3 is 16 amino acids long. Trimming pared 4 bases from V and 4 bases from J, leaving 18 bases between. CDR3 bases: TGTGCCACCAGCACTATTCGAGAGCCAGACCCAGATACGCAGTATTTT. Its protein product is CATSTIREPDPDTQYF.

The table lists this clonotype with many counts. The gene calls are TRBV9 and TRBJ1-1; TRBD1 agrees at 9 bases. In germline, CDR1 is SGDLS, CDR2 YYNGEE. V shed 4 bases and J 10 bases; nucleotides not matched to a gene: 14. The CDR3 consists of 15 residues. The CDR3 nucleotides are TGTGCCAGCAGCCAAATTAGGACAGGGGATTTCGGAGCTTTCTTT. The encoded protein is CASSQIRTGDFGAFF.

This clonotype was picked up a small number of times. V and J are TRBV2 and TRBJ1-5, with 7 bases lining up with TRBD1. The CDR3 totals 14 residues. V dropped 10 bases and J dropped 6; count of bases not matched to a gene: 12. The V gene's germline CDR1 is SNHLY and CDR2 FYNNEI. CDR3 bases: TGTGCCACCGATAAACAGGGGTCGGCTCAGCCCCAGCATTTT. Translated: CATDKQGSAQPQHF.

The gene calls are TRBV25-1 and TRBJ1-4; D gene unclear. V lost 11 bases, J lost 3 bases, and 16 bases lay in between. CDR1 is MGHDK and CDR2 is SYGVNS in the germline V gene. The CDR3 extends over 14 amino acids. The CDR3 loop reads CAWTAGSANEKLFF. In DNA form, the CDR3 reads TGTGCCTGGACGGCGGGGTCGGCTAATGAAAAACTGTTTTTT.

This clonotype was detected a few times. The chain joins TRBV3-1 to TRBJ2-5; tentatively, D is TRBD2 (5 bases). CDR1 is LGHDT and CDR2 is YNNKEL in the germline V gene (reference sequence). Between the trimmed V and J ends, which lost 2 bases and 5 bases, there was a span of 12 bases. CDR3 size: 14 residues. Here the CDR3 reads CASSQYERGETQYF. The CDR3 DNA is TGTGCCAGCAGCCAATACGAGAGAGGGGAGACCCAGTACTTC.

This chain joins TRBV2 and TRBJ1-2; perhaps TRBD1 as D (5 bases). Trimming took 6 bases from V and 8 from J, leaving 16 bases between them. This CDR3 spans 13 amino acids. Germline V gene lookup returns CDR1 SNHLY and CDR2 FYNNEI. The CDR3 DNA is TGTGCCAGCAGCTCGGATGCCGGGGACGGCTACACCTTC. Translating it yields CASSSDAGDGYTF.

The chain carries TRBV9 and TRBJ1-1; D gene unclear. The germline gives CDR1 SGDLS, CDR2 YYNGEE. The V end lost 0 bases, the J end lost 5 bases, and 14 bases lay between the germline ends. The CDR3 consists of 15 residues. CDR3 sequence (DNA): TGTGCCAGCAGCGTAGCTGACTTCGCGGGGACTGAAGCTTTCTTT. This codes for CASSVADFAGTEAFF.

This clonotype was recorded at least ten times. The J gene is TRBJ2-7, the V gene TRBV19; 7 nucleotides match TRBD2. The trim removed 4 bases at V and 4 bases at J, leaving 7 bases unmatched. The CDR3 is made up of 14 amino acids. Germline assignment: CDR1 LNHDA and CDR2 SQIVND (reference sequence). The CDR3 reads CASSTASGTYEQYF. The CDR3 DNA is TGTGCCAGTAGTACCGCCAGCGGGACGTACGAGCAGTACTTC.

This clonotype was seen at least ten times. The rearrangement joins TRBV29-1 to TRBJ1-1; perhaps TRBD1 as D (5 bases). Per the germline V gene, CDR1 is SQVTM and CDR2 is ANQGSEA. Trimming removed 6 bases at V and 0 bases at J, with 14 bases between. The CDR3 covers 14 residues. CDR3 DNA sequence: TGCAGCGTCAAGACAGAGTTCATGAACACTGAAGCTTTCTTT. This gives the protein CSVKTEFMNTEAFF.

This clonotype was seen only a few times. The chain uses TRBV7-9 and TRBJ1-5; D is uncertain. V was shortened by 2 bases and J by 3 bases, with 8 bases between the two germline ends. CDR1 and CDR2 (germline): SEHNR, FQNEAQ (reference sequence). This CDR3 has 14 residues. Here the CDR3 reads CASSLMQDNQPQHF. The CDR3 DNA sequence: TGTGCCAGCAGCTTAATGCAGGACAATCAGCCCCAGCATTTT.

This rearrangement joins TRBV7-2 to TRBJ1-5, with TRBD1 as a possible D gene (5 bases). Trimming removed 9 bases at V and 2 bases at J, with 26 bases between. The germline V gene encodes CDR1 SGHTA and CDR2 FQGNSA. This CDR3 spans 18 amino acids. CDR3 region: CASTTPLLGAEGNQPQHF. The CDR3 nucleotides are TGTGCCAGTACGACCCCATTATTAGGGGCCGAAGGCAATCAGCCCCAGCATTTT. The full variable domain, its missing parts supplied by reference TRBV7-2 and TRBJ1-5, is GAGVSQSPSNKVTEKGKDVELRCDPISGHTALYWYRQSLGQGLEFLIYFQGNSAPDKSGLPSDRFSAERTGGSVSTLTIQRTQQEDSAVYLCASTTPLLGAEGNQPQHFGDGTRLSIL.

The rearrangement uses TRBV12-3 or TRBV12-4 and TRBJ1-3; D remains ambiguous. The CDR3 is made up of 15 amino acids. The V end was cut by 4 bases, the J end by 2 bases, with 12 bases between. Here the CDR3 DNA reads TGTGCCAGCAGTTCTCTCACAACGACTGGAAACACCATATATTTT. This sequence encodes CASSSLTTTGNTIYF.

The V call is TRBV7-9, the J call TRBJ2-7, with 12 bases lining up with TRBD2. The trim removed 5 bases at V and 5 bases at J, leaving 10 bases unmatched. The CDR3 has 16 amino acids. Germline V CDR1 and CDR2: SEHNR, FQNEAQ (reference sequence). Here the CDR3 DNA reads TGTGCCAGCAGCCAACGACTAGCGGGAGACCGGGACGAGCAGTACTTC. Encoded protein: CASSQRLAGDRDEQYF.

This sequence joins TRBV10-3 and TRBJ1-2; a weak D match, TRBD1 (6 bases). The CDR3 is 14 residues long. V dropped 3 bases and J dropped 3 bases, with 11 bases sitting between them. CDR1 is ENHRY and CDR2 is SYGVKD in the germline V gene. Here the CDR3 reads CAISDRGADYGYTF. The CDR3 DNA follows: TGTGCCATCAGTGACAGGGGAGCAGACTATGGCTACACCTTC.

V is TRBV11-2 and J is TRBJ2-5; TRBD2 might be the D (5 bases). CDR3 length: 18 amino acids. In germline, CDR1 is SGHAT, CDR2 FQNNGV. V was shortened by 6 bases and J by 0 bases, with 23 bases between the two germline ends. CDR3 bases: TGTGCCAGCAGTGGACTCCTCGCGGATAGACTGAACCAAGAGACCCAGTACTTC. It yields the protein CASSGLLADRLNQETQYF.

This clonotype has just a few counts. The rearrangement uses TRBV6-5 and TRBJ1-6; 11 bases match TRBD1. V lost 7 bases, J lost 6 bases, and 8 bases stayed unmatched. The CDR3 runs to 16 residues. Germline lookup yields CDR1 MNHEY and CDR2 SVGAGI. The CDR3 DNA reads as TGTGCCAGCAAGAAACTCGGACAGGGGGCTAATTCACCCCTCCACTTT. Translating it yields CASKKLGQGANSPLHF.

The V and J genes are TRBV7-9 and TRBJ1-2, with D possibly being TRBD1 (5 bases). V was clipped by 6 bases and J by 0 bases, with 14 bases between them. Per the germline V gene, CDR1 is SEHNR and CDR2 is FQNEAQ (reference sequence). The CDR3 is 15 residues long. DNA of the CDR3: TGTGCCAGCAGGAAGGGAGCAGGGTCTAACTATGGCTACACCTTC. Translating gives CASRKGAGSNYGYTF. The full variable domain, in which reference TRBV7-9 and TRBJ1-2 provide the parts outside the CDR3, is DTGVSQNPRHKITKRGQNVTFRCDPISEHNRLYWYRQTLGQGPEFLTYFQNEAQLEKSRLLSDRFSAERPKGSFSTLEIQRTEQGDSAMYLCASRKGAGSNYGYTFGSGTRLTVV.